What follows are 17 T cell receptor beta chains derived from one specimen sequenced in a study of T cell responses to AZD1222 COVID-19 vaccine. Assay used: immunoSEQ multiplex PCR; TCRdb lists only in-frame clones, some missing. The data contain roughly 28,000 clones, over 90% of them singletons. The specimen was peripheral blood, collected on day 0 of AZD1222 vaccination. The receptor source for this set is an adult in good health.

This chain uses TRBV29-1 with TRBJ2-3; D unresolved. Germline assignment: CDR1 SQVTM and CDR2 ANQGSEA. V lost 3 bases and J 4 bases, leaving 5 bases between the germline ends. This CDR3 spans 11 amino acids. This CDR3 reads CSVDRSDTQYF. CDR3 coding DNA: TGCAGCGTTGACAGGTCAGATACGCAGTATTTT.

V gene TRBV2 combines with J gene TRBJ1-2; possible D gene TRBD1, 5 bases. Germline V gene sequence: CDR1 SNHLY, CDR2 FYNNEI. The CDR3 is 11 residues long. CDR3 DNA: TGTGCTGGGGAAAGGGGATATGGCTACACCTTC. Translated: CAGERGYGYTF.

This clone was seen only once. The chain uses TRBV29-1 and TRBJ1-1; possible D gene TRBD1, 5 bases. This CDR3 spans 12 amino acids. Germline V gene sequence: CDR1 SQVTM, CDR2 ANQGSEA. The ends were cut back, 8 bases at V and 7 bases at J, with 17 bases in the middle. The CDR3 DNA reads TGCAGCCTCCGCCAGGGAGGGAATGAAGCTTTCTTT. Its protein is CSLRQGGNEAFF.

As DNA, the CDR3 is TGTGCCAGCAGTACACAGGGGGATGGCTACACCTTC. Its translation is CASSTQGDGYTF. The J gene is TRBJ1-2, the V gene TRBV6-6; 8 bases line up with TRBD1. Germline loops: CDR1 MNHNY, CDR2 SVGAGI (reference sequence). This CDR3 region has 12 residues. Trimming removed 5 bases from V and 6 bases from J; junction bases left unmatched: 2.

The J gene is TRBJ1-4, the V gene TRBV18; 8 bases map to TRBD1. The trim removed 1 base at V and 6 bases at J, leaving 7 bases unmatched. Germline CDR1 reads KGHSH; CDR2 reads LQKENI. This CDR3 is built from 16 residues. The CDR3 reads CASSPQAGGSYEKLFF. The CDR3 DNA reads as TGTGCCAGCTCACCACAGGCAGGGGGCTCGTATGAAAAACTGTTTTTT.

CDR3 sequence reads: CASSNGPFKGADTGELFF. The CDR3 bases are TGTGCCAGTAGTAATGGCCCTTTTAAGGGGGCGGACACCGGGGAGCTGTTTTTT. The rearrangement uses TRBV19 and TRBJ2-2; 7 bases match TRBD1. J gave up 3 bases and V 4 bases, and 14 bases lay outside the gene matches. The CDR3 spans 18 residues. Germline CDR1 and CDR2: LNHDA and SQIVND (reference sequence).

V is TRBV18 and J is TRBJ1-4; D is unresolved. Trimming left V 6 bases short and J 2 bases short, with 10 bases between. The CDR3 runs 14 residues. Germline V gene lookup returns CDR1 KGHSH and CDR2 LQKENI. Written as DNA, the CDR3 is TGTGCCAGCTCTCTCTGGGAGACTAATGAAAAACTGTTTTTT. As protein: CASSLWETNEKLFF.

V usage is TRBV5-8 and J usage is TRBJ1-2; D not certain. The CDR3 has 14 amino acids. The V end lost 6 bases, the J end lost 1 base, and 13 bases lay between the germline ends. Germline lookup yields CDR1 SGHTS and CDR2 YDEGEE. CDR3: CASNFPPFNYGYTF. The CDR3 nucleotides are TGTGCCAGCAATTTCCCTCCTTTTAACTATGGCTACACCTTC.

V and J are TRBV4-3 and TRBJ1-1; D gene ambiguous. The CDR3 length is 14 residues. Germline lookup yields CDR1 LGHNA and CDR2 YSLEER. Trimming removed 0 bases at V and 8 bases at J, with 13 bases between. The CDR3 loop is CASSQDWGIVEAFF. The CDR3 DNA reads as TGCGCCAGCAGCCAAGATTGGGGAATCGTGGAAGCTTTCTTT.

The chain uses TRBV11-2 and TRBJ2-5, with TRBD1 matching over 7 bases. With 5 bases clipped from V and 5 bases from J, the junction kept 2 bases outside the gene matches. Germline assignment: CDR1 SGHAT and CDR2 FQNNGV. The CDR3 covers 12 residues. The CDR3 protein is CASSNRGETQYF. CDR3 in DNA: TGTGCCAGCAGCAACAGGGGCGAGACCCAGTACTTC.

The chain links TRBV5-4 to TRBJ1-5; D not resolved. Per the germline V gene, CDR1 is SGHNT and CDR2 is YYREEE (reference sequence). The CDR3 extends over 15 amino acids. Trimming shortened V by 2 bases and J by 4 bases, and 13 bases separated the two germline ends. The CDR3 loop is CASSFRPLANQPQHF. CDR3 DNA: TGTGCCAGCAGCTTCAGACCCCTCGCTAATCAGCCCCAGCATTTT.

This clone occurred a few times. The J gene is TRBJ1-5, the V gene TRBV2; possibly TRBD1 for D (6 bases). V shed 8 bases and J shed 7 bases, with 18 bases lying between them. Germline loops: CDR1 SNHLY, CDR2 FYNNEI. CDR3 length: 14 residues. The CDR3 DNA sequence: TGTGCCAGCGAGGCGTGGGGGCTAGAACAGCCCCAGCATTTT. This translates into CASEAWGLEQPQHF.

The chain carries TRBV19 and TRBJ2-7; the D is unclear. V lost 3 bases and J 3 bases, leaving 15 bases between the germline ends. Looked up from germline, CDR1 is LNHDA and CDR2 is SQIVND (reference sequence). CDR3 length: 15 residues. The CDR3 DNA follows: TGTGCCAGTAGTATTCGTCTCGGCCAAGGCTACGAGCAGTACTTC. Amino acid sequence: CASSIRLGQGYEQYF.

The chain links TRBV19 to TRBJ2-1, with 10 bases that match TRBD2. V was clipped by 3 bases and J by 1 base; unmatched bases: 3. Germline values: CDR1 LNHDA, CDR2 SQIVND (reference sequence). The CDR3 has 16 residues. CDR3 sequence: CASSISSGRSYNEQFF. The CDR3 DNA reads TGTGCCAGTAGTATTTCTAGCGGGAGATCCTACAATGAGCAGTTCTTC.

This clone has only one observation. This chain uses TRBV5-4 with TRBJ2-7; the match to TRBD1 covers 9 bases. V shed 2 bases and J 7 bases; nucleotides not matched to a gene: 4. The CDR3 covers 13 residues. CDR1 SGHNT and CDR2 YYREEE come from the germline V gene (reference sequence). CDR3 loop: CASSLQGADEQYF. For the CDR3, the DNA is TGTGCCAGCAGCTTACAGGGGGCAGATGAGCAGTACTTC.

This clone occurred a few times. The V gene is TRBV4-1, the J gene TRBJ2-7, with D maybe TRBD2 (5 bases). This CDR3 region has 13 residues. Trimming took off 9 bases at V and 2 bases at J, with 14 bases between the two ends. The V gene's germline CDR1 is MGHRA and CDR2 YSYEKL. In nucleotides, the CDR3 is TGCGCCAGAGGTCGGGAACAGCCCTACGAGCAGTACTTC. Its translation is CARGREQPYEQYF.

This clone was counted once. The chain carries TRBV2 and TRBJ1-6, with D uncertain. Trimming left V 6 bases short and J 10 bases short, with 16 bases between. The CDR3 covers 14 residues. Per the germline V gene, CDR1 is SNHLY and CDR2 is FYNNEI. The CDR3, as DNA: TGTGCCAGCAGAGAGGGAGGGAGTAACTCACCCCTCCACTTT. Its translation is CASREGGSNSPLHF.